This T cell receptor (beta chain) was observed in a study of blood T cells in healthy people across ages. Whole-study findings and limits: Long-lived donors had more naive CD4+ cells and higher diversity than aged donors. The fall in TCR beta diversity per million T cells was roughly linear with age.

Next came a second PCR, run for about 6 to 11 cycles, which used a sample-barcoded 5' primer along with a J-beta primer mix. TCRdb processed the 5' RACE reads anew with MiXCR; each CDR3 protein has one entry. The sample holds under 850,000 distinct CDR3 sequences; around 36% are singletons and the top ten take under 15%. This clonotype was observed a handful of times. The antigen is not known. CDR3 size: 14 residues. CDR1 is SGHTA, CDR2 FQGNSA, per germline. The germline V and J ends were trimmed by 1 base and 6 bases, with 13 bases remaining between them. What was sequenced was blood. This chain connects TRBV7-2 to TRBJ2-7, with D possibly TRBD2 on 5 matching bases. This sequence was found in a man aged 18-30 years in good health. CDR3 bases: TGTGCCAGCAGCTTAGTCCGGGGAACGGCCGAGCAGTACTTC. Protein product: CASSLVRGTAEQYF. The entire variable domain, with the rest obtained from reference TRBV7-2 and TRBJ2-7, is as follows: GAGVSQSPSNKVTEKGKDVELRCDPISGHTALYWYRQSLGQGLEFLIYFQGNSAPDKSGLPSDRFSAERTGGSVSTLTIQRTQQEDSAVYLCASSLVRGTAEQYFGPGTRLTVT.